The subject of this entry is one TCR beta chain. Its antigen remains unidentified. The CDR3 covers 16 residues. Losses at the gene ends were 6 bases for V and 8 bases for J; bases not matched to a gene: 13. Germline V gene lookup returns CDR1 MNHNS and CDR2 SASEGT. The sample belongs to a study of T cells in Graves' hyperthyroidism and ophthalmopathy. The study, taken as a whole, reports: Appearing also in blood were most of the thyroid clonotypes expanded above 0.001.

The CDR3 regions of TCR beta were amplified from RNA transcripts. HTBI primers drove first-round RT-PCR of the TCR CDR3. TCRdb recomputed calls from the multiplex PCR reads with MiXCR, one row per CDR3 protein. Of about half a million distinct CDR3 sequences in the sample, about 20% were seen once. The material sequenced was blood. This TCR came from a man between 35 and 55 years old with Graves' ophthalmopathy. The J gene is TRBJ1-4, the V gene TRBV6-1, with TRBD1 matching over 9 bases. CDR3 sequence: CASSPTRTGDPEKLFF. In DNA form, the CDR3 reads TGTGCCAGCAGCCCTACCCGGACAGGGGATCCGGAAAAACTGTTTTTT.